This T cell receptor beta chain was observed in a study of beta chain features in type 1 diabetes. Study in general: There were about 110,000,000 sorted cells examined across all samples. Study-level points and caveats: The study found moderately but significantly shorter TCRB CDR3s in all four CD4+ subsets of Type 1 diabetes patients. With patients and controls alike, PCR might favor shorter templates to an equal degree. Within patients, naive, central memory and Treg TCRB repertoires seemed more similar than within healthy donors. In cDNA sequencing, cells with high TCR expression could be over-represented.

A word on this clone: Its antigen is currently unknown.

CDR1 MNHNS and CDR2 SASEGT come from the germline V gene. V was clipped by 7 bases and J by 3 bases; unmatched bases: 6. The CDR3 runs 14 residues. The whole isolated RNA underwent reverse transcription, so sequencing captured expressed TCRB transcripts. Measured with immunoSEQ multiplex PCR; TCRdb has only the in-frame clones, and not every one. The repertoire includes over 200,000 clones, approximately 10% of them detected once, and 0.017% sits in the top ten. The specimen was naive CD4+ T cells from blood. The rearrangement uses TRBV6-1 and TRBJ2-4; 7 bases fit TRBD1. The source is a man younger than 45 with type 1 diabetes. In DNA, the CDR3 is TGTGCCAGCAACCAGGGGGTTGGCAAAAACATTCAGTACTTC. Translating gives CASNQGVGKNIQYF.